Listed here is a single T cell receptor (beta chain). Its matching antigen is unknown. The data originate from a study of T cells in Graves' hyperthyroidism and ophthalmopathy. Study findings and constraints: Blood shared most expanded thyroid clonotypes above 0.001. A model of 13 V-J pairs discriminated ophthalmopathy from stable hyperthyroidism.

Amplified TCR beta CDR3 regions derived from RNA transcripts. First-round RT-PCR targeting the TCR CDR3 was performed with the HTBI primer set. TCRdb reprocessed the multiplex PCR reads via MiXCR and lists one record per CDR3 protein. In the table there are about 210,000 distinct CDR3 sequences, 15% to 20% of which are singletons. Investigators excluded patients with uncontrolled infection, other autoimmune disease, pregnancy or lactation. The PBMCs were sourced from fresh peripheral blood (around 9.3 ml). This CDR3 spans 15 amino acids. Germline V gene sequence: CDR1 LNHDA, CDR2 SQIVND (reference sequence). The V segment lost 4 bases and the J segment 2 bases; nucleotides outside the gene matches: 4.

What was sequenced was blood. The V gene is TRBV19, the J gene TRBJ2-3; TRBD2 matches 9 bases. This receptor was obtained from a man aged 45-60 years with Graves' hyperthyroidism. CDR3: CASSTRLAVTDTQYF. For the CDR3, the DNA is TGTGCCAGTAGTACGCGACTAGCGGTCACAGATACGCAGTATTTT.